This record looks at one T cell receptor beta chain sequence and its context. Source study methods: Reference gene primer amplification in the assay estimated nucleated cell counts. The repertoire was sequenced with immunoSEQ multiplex PCR; TCRdb's copy has only in-frame clones and lacks some. V and J calls and clone size are given by that table; D and trimming were obtained from the DNA. This sample has under 200,000 clones, with 81% found just once. The germline CDR1 and CDR2 sequences are MGHDK and SYGVNS. CDR3 length: 14 amino acids. V shed 4 bases, J shed 8 bases, and the junction held 7 bases outside the gene matches. The data stem from a study of blood T cell repertoires in COVID-19. Study details: Specimens from acute and convalescent COVID-19 originated in the United States, Italy and Spain. PBMCs, B-cell-depleted T cells, or T cells provided the cDNA or gDNA that made up the material.

Cohort placement rested on clinical history that participants reported themselves. The V gene is TRBV25-1, the J gene TRBJ1-2; 10 nucleotides line up with TRBD1. The sequencing input was PBMCs or T cells enriched from blood (not recorded which). This TCR was sampled from a woman aged 40 to 50 with acute COVID-19. As DNA, the CDR3 is TGTGCCAGCAGTGGGACAGGGGGAGTGGGGGGCTACACCTTC. Translating gives CASSGTGGVGGYTF.